This TCR beta chain was obtained from a study of shared clonotypes between healthy human individuals. This CDR3 contains 15 residues. The trim removed 5 bases at V and 4 bases at J, leaving 9 bases unmatched. The V gene's germline CDR1 is SGHNT and CDR2 YENEEA. The table came from immunoSEQ multiplex PCR; TCRdb's copy has only in-frame clones and leaves some out. The sample shows 1.4 million to 1.5 million clones, roughly 97% of them seen only once. The chain has TRBV11-3 and TRBJ2-3; 7 bases match TRBD2. This receptor was identified in a man younger than 40 in good health. Sequencing input: naive CD4+ T cells sorted from blood. The subset is: CD45RA+ positively selected. The DNA of the CDR3 is TGTGCCAGCAGCGCTAGCGGCTCAGGGCCAGATACGCAGTATTTT. This codes for CASSASGSGPDTQYF.